This T cell receptor beta chain was identified during a study of T cell responses to AZD1222 COVID-19 vaccine. Broader study findings: Only six AZD1222 recipients tested seropositive at baseline. Donors, mostly white British, included more females; clonal diversity was possibly underestimated. The peak T cell response came first, and repertoires were sampled only after it.

Comments on this clone: Antigen: not known.

CDR3 size: 12 residues. The V and J ends lost 0 bases and 10 bases respectively, with 10 bases between them. CDR1 and CDR2 (germline): SGHRS, YFSETQ. Clones were read by immunoSEQ multiplex PCR, and TCRdb kept only the in-frame ones, dropping some. The profile covers about 140,000 clones, with over 75% appearing a single time and about 4.5% taken by the ten largest. Sequenced here: peripheral blood, sampled on day 0 of AZD1222 vaccination. This receptor was identified in an adult in good health. The chain is built from TRBV5-1 and TRBJ1-2; D is perhaps TRBD1 (6 bases). CDR3 sequence reads: CASSLAGAFYTF. The CDR3 nucleotides are TGCGCCAGCAGCTTGGCGGGGGCCTTCTACACCTTC.